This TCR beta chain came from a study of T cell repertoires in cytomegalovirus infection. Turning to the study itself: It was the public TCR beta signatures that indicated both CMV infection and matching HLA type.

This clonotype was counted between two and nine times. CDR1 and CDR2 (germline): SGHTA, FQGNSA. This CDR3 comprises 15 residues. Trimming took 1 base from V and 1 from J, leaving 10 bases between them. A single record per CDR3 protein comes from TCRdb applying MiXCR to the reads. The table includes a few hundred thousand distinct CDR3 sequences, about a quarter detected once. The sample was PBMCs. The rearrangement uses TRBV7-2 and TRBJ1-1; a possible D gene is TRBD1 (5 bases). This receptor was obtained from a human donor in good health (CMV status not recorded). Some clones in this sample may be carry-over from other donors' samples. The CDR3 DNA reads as TGTGCCAGCAGCTTAGGGGGGACGACGAACACTGAAGCTTTCTTT. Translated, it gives CASSLGGTTNTEAFF.